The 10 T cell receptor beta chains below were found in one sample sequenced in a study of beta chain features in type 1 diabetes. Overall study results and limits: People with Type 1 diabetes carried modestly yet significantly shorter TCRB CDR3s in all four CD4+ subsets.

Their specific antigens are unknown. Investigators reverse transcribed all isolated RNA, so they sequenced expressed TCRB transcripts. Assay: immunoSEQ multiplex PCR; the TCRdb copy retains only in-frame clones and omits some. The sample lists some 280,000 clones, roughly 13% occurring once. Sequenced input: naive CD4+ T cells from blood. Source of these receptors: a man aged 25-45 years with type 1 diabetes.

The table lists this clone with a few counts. CDR3 bases: TGTGCCAGCAGCCCATTACCGGGACAGGGGGCTCACGAGCAGTACTTC. Translation: CASSPLPGQGAHEQYF. V and J are TRBV2 and TRBJ2-7; 12 positions agree with TRBD1. Trimming removed 6 bases from V and 5 bases from J; junction bases left unmatched: 11. The CDR3 covers 16 residues. Germline V gives CDR1 SNHLY, CDR2 FYNNEI.

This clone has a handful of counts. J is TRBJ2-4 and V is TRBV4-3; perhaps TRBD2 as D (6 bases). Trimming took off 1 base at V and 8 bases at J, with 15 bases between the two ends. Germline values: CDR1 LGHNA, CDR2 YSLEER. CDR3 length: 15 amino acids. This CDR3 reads CASSQGTTPSDIQYF. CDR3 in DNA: TGCGCCAGCAGCCAAGGGACTACTCCGTCCGACATTCAGTACTTC.

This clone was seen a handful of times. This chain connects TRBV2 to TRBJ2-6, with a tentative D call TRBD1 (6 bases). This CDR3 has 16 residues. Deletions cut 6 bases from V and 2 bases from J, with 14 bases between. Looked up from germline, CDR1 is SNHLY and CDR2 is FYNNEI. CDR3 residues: CASSRQQGAGANVLTF. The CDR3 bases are TGTGCCAGCAGCCGACAACAGGGAGCTGGGGCCAACGTCCTGACTTTC.

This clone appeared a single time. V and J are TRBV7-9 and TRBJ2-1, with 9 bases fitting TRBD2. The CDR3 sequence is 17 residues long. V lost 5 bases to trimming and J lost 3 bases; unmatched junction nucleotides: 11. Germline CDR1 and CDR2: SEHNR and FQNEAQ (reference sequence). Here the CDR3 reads CASSVIGLAGIYNEQFF. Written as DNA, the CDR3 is TGTGCCAGCAGCGTGATAGGGCTAGCGGGGATCTACAATGAGCAGTTCTTC.

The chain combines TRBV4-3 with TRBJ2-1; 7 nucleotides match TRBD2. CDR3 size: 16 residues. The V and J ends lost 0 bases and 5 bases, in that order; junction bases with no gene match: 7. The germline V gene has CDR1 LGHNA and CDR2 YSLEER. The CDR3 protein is CASSQDVRTRHNEQFF. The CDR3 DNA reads TGCGCCAGCAGCCAAGACGTCAGGACTAGACACAATGAGCAGTTCTTC.

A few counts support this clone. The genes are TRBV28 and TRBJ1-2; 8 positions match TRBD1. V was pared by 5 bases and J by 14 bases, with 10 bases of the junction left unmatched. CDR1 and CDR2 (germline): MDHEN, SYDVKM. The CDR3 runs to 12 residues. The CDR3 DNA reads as TGTGCCAGCAGTCCTTCAACCGGGACAGGTACCTTC. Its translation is CASSPSTGTGTF.

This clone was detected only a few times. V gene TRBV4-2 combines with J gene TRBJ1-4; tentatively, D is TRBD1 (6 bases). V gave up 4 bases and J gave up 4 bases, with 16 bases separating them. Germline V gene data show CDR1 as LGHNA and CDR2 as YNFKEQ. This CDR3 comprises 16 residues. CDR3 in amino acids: CASSPQGQEDNEKLFF. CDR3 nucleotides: TGTGCCAGCAGCCCTCAGGGGCAAGAGGATAATGAAAAACTGTTTTTT.

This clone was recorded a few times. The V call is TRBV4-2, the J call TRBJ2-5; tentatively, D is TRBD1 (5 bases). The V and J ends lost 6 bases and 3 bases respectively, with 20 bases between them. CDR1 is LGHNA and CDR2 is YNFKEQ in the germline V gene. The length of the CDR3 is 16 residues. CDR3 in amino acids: CASSLNPGFRKETQYF. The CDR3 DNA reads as TGTGCCAGCAGTCTTAACCCAGGGTTTCGAAAAGAGACCCAGTACTTC.

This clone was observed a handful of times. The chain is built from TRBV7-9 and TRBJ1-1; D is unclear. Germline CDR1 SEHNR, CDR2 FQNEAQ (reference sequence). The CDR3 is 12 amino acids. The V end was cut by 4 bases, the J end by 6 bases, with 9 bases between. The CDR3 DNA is TGTGCCAGCAGCTACGAAGGAGCTGAAGCTTTCTTT. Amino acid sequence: CASSYEGAEAFF.

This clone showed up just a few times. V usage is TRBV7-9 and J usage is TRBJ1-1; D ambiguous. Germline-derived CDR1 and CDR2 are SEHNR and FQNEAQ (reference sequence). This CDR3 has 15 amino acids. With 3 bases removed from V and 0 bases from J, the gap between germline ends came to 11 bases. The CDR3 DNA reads TGTGCCAGCAGCTTCGGGTCAGTTATGAACACTGAAGCTTTCTTT. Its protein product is CASSFGSVMNTEAFF.